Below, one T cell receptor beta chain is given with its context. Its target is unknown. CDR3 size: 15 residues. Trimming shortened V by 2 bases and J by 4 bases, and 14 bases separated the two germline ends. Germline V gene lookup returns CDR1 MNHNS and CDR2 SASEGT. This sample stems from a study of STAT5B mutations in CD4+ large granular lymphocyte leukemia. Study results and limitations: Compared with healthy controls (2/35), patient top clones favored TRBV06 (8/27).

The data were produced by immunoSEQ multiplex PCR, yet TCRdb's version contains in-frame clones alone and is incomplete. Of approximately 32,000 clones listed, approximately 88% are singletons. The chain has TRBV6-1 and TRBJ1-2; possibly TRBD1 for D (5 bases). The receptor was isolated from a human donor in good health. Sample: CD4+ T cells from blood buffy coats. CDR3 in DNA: TGTGCCAGCAGTGAATCGGGACCAGGCGGCTATGGCTACACCTTC. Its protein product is CASSESGPGGYGYTF.